The clone carrying this T cell receptor beta chain showed up just a few times. Antigen unknown. The patients, who ranged from 18 to 65 in age, presented with newly diagnosed hyperthyroidism lasting under 2 months. Trimming at V came to 4 bases and at J to 0 bases, leaving 9 bases not matched to a gene. Per germline, CDR1 SGHRS and CDR2 YFSETQ. The CDR3 sequence is 19 residues long. The sample is drawn from a study of T cells in Graves' hyperthyroidism and ophthalmopathy. Findings and limits, study-wide: Researchers found most expanded thyroid clonotypes above 0.001 in blood as well.

Amplification of TCR beta CDR3 regions used RNA as the template. TCR CDR3 underwent first-round RT-PCR with the HTBI primer set. TCRdb independently ran MiXCR on the multiplex PCR reads; one entry per CDR3 protein. The table includes around 560,000 distinct CDR3 sequences, 16% detected once. Sequenced: blood. The V call is TRBV5-1, the J call TRBJ2-6; TRBD1 agrees at 11 bases. The clonotype was recovered from a woman younger than 35 with Graves' hyperthyroidism. The CDR3 coding sequence is TGCGCCAGCAGCCTACTCGGCGGGACAGGGGGCTCTGGGGCCAACGTCCTGACTTTC. This gives the protein CASSLLGGTGGSGANVLTF.